A single T cell receptor (beta chain) is shown here with its context. Its specificity is not known. The CDR3 spans 13 residues. Trimming left V 5 bases short and J 3 bases short, with 10 bases between. Germline values: CDR1 MNHEY, CDR2 SMNVEV (reference sequence). This record belongs to a study of cytomegalovirus exposure and HLA in healthy donors. At the time of sampling, donors were nominally healthy, though unrecorded immune exposures were likely. Overall study findings and caveats: Earlier findings revealed that most TCR beta V segments proved productive either about 90% or about 30% of the time.

With 60 Vbeta and 13 Jbeta primers, the PCR was carried out. TCRdb keeps only in-frame clones here, not all; method: immunoSEQ multiplex PCR. This table has 150,000 to 200,000 clones, more than 65% appearing once. This receptor was taken from a man aged 50-59 years in good health and CMV-seropositive. The sample comprised PBMCs. V gene TRBV27 combines with J gene TRBJ1-1, with D possibly TRBD1 on 6 matching bases. Written as DNA, the CDR3 is TGTGCCAGCAGTCTCAACAGGGACACTGAAGCTTTCTTT. Translated: CASSLNRDTEAFF.